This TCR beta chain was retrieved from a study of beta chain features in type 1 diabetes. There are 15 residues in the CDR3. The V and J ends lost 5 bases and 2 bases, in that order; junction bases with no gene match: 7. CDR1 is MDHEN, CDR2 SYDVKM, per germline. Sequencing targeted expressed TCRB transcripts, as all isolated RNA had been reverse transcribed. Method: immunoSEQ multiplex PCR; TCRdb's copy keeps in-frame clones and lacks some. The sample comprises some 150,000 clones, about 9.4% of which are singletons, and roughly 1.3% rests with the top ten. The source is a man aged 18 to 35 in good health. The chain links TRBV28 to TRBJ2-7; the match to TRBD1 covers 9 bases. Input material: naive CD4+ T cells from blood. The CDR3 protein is CASSLAGTGPYEQYF. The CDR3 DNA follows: TGTGCCAGCAGTCTGGCCGGGACAGGGCCCTACGAGCAGTACTTC.